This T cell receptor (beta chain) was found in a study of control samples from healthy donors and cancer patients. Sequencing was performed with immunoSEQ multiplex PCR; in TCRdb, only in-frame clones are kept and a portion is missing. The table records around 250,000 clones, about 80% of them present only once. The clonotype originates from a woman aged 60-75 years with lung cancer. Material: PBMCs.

CDR3 DNA: TGTGCCAGCTCCCTCTCGAACGAATACGAGCAGTACTTC. It translates to CASSLSNEYEQYF. The chain employs TRBV18 and TRBJ2-7; D unresolved. CDR1 and CDR2 from the germline V gene are KGHSH and LQKENI. Trimming removed 6 bases at V and 4 bases at J, with 13 bases between. This CDR3 has 13 amino acids.